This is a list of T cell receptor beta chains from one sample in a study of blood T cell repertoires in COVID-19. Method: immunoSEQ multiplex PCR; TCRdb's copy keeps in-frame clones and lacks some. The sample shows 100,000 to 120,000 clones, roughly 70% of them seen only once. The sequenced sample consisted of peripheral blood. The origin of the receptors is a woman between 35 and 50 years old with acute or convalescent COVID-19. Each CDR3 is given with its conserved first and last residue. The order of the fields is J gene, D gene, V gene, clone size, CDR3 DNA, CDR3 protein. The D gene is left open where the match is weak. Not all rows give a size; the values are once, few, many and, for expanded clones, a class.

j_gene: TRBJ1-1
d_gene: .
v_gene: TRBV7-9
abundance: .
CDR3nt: TGTGCCGTCGCCATGCAGGGGCAAGCTTTCTTT
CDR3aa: CAVAMQGQAFF

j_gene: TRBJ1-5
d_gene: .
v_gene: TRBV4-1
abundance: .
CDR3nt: TGCGCCAGCAGCCAAGATAACAGGGAAGGACAGCCCCAGCATTTT
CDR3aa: CASSQDNREGQPQHF

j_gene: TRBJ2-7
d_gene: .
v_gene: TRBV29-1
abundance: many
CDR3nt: TGCAGCGTTCTCCGTGCCTACGAGCAGTACTTC
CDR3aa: CSVLRAYEQYF

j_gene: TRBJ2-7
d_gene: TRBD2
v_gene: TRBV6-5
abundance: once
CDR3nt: TGTGCCAGCCGAACGGGGAGGGACGGCTCCTACGAGCAGTACTTC
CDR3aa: CASRTGRDGSYEQYF

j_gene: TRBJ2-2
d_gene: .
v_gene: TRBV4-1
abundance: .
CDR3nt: TGCGCCAGCAGCCAGCCTTACAAGGGGCGCAACACCGGGGAGCTGTTTTTT
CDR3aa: CASSQPYKGRNTGELFF

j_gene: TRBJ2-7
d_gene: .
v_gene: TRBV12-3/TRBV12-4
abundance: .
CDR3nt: TGTGCCAGCGGTTTGGGCAGGGTAAGCGAGCAGTACTTC
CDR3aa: CASGLGRVSEQYF

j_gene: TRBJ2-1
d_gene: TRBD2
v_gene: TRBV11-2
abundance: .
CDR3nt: TGTGCCAGCAGTGTGGACCGGGGGGATGAGCAGTTCTTC
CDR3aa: CASSVDRGDEQFF

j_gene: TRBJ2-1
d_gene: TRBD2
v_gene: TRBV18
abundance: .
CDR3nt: TGTGCCAGCTCACCACTCGGGACTAGCGCAAATGAGCAGTTCTTC
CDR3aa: CASSPLGTSANEQFF

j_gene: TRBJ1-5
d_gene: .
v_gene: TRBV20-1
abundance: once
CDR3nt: TGCAGTGCTAGTATGCGGGGCGACTATAGCAATCAGCCCCAGCATTTT
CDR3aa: CSASMRGDYSNQPQHF

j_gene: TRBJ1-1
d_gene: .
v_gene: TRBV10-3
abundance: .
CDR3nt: TGTGCCATCAGTGATAGGAACACTGAAGCTTTCTTT
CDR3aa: CAISDRNTEAFF

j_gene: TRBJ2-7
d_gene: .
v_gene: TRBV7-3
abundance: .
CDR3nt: TGTGCCAGCAGCTTAATGGCGGGGGCCGCCTACGAGCAGTACTTC
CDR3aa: CASSLMAGAAYEQYF

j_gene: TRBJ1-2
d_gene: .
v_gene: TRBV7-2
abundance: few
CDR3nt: TGTGCCAGCAGCTTAGATTGGGTAGGAGATGGCTACACCTTC
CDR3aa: CASSLDWVGDGYTF

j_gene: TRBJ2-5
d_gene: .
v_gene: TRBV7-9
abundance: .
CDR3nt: TGTGCCAGCTACCTCGCGGAGACCCAGTACTTC
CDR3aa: CASYLAETQYF

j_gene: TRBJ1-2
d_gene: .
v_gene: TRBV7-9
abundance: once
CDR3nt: TGTGCCAGCTTTTCTACAGGAAAAATCTATGGCTACACCTTC
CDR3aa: CASFSTGKIYGYTF

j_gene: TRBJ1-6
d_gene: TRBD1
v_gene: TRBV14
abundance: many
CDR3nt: TGTGCCAGCGACCCAGGGGGGATAGGTTCACCCCTCCACTTT
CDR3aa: CASDPGGIGSPLHF

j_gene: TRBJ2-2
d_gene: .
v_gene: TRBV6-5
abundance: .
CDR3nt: TGTGCCAGCAGGGGCTCGAACACCGGGGAGCTGTTTTTT
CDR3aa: CASRGSNTGELFF

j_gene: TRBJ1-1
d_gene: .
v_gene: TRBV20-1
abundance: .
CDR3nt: TGCAGTGCTAGTCAGGGTATGGTCACTGAAGCTTTCTTT
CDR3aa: CSASQGMVTEAFF

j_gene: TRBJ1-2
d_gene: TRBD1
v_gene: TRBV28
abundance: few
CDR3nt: TGTGCCAGCAGTTCAGGACAGGCTCAACCGTACTATGGCTACACCTTC
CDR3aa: CASSSGQAQPYYGYTF

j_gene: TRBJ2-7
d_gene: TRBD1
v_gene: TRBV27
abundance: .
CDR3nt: TGTGCCAGCAAAACCAGGGGGAGCTCCTACGAGCAGTACTTC
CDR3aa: CASKTRGSSYEQYF

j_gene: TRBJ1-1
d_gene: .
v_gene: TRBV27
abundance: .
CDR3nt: TGTGCCAGCAGTTCCCCCCAGACTGAAGCTTTCTTT
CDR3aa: CASSSPQTEAFF

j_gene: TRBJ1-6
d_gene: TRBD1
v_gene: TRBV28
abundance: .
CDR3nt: TGTGCCAGCTGCCCCCCCCAGGGGGCTGCTTCACCCCTCCACTTT
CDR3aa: CASCPPQGAASPLHF

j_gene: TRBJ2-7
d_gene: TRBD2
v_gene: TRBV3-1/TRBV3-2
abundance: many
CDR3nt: TGTGCCAGCAGGGGTCCGGGGAGGGCATCCTACGAGCAGTACTTC
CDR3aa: CASRGPGRASYEQYF

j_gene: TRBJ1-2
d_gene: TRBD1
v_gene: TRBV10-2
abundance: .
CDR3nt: TGCGCCAGCAGTGAGACACGCTTACAGGGGGCGTATGGCTACACCTTC
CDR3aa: CASSETRLQGAYGYTF

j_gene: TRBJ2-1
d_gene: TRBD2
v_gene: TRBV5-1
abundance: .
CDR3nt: TGCGCCAGCAGCTTGGCCCGCGCTAGCGGGGTCTATTACAATGAGCAGTTCTTC
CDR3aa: CASSLARASGVYYNEQFF

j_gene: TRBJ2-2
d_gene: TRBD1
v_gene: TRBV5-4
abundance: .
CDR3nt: TGTGCCGGAAGGGGGCGCGACACCGGGGAGCTGTTTTTT
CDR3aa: CAGRGRDTGELFF

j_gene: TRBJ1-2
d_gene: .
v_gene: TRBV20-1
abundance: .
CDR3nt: TGCAGTGCGACAGTATCAGATGGCTACACCTTC
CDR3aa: CSATVSDGYTF

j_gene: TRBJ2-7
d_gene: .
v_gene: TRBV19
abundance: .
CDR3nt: TGTGCCAGTAGTACCCTAACTGGTCGGAGGGAGGAGCAGTACTTC
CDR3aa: CASSTLTGRREEQYF

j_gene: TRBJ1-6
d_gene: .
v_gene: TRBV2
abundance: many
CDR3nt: TGTGCCAGCAAGATCAGGGTTTGGGATAATTCACCCCTCCACTTT
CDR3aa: CASKIRVWDNSPLHF

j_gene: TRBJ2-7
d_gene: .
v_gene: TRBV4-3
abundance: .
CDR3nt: TGCGCCAGCAGCCAAGATCGGATTATTGGCGGCGGGCCCTACGAGCAGTACTTC
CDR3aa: CASSQDRIIGGGPYEQYF